This T cell receptor beta chain was identified during a study of T-cell reconstitution after alpha-beta-depleted transplantation in children. Study results and caveats: After transplant, at about two months, alpha-beta T cells were reportedly derived from several hundred expanded graft clones. Surviving recipient T cells and thymic progenitors underlay high day-60 TCRbeta diversity in some patients. Hyperexpanded clones declined; after one year, newly produced T cells mostly supplied diversity.

This clonotype was seen a handful of times. What it binds is not known. Germline CDR1 reads SGHAT; CDR2 reads FQNNGV. Trimming took off 1 base at V and 8 bases at J, with 15 bases between the two ends. The CDR3 is 15 amino acids. As it was prepared, the TCRbeta library received unique molecular identifiers. TCRdb re-called the PCR reads with MiXCR, one entry per CDR3 protein. In the table there are fewer than 350,000 distinct CDR3 sequences, 6% to 10% of which are singletons. V and J are TRBV11-2 and TRBJ1-5; perhaps TRBD1 as D (5 bases). The receptor was isolated from a female patient aged 2 to 10 who had a stem cell transplant for Fanconi anemia, so the T cells may come from the graft donor. The specimen was peripheral blood, collected 360 days after TCRalphabeta/CD19-depleted stem cell transplant. The CDR3 loop reads CASSLVRQWGEPQHF. The CDR3 bases are TGTGCCAGCAGCTTAGTCCGACAGTGGGGCGAGCCCCAGCATTTT.